The clone carrying this TCR beta chain has a handful of counts. Its antigen remains unidentified. Every bit of the isolated RNA underwent reverse transcription, so sequencing read expressed TCRB transcripts. The method was immunoSEQ multiplex PCR; TCRdb's version includes in-frame clones alone and lacks a portion of them. The table has about 150,000 clones, 9.2% seen once. This sample is drawn from a study of beta chain features in type 1 diabetes. Points from the study as a whole: Resolution of whether HLA type affects TCRB rearrangement was not achieved here. Patients showed naive, central memory and Treg TCRB repertoires that appeared more similar than those of healthy donors. Type 1 diabetes patients had TCRB CDR3s that were shorter (moderately but significantly so) in all four CD4+ subsets.

The V end was cut by 2 bases, the J end by 3 bases, with 8 bases between. The germline V gene encodes CDR1 SGHRS and CDR2 YFSETQ. The CDR3 runs to 14 residues. The rearrangement joins TRBV5-1 to TRBJ2-2; D possibly corresponds to TRBD1 (5 bases). The TCR originated in a young man in good health. Sequencing input: central memory CD4+ T cells from blood. DNA of the CDR3: TGCGCCAGCAGCTTTACAGGAGACACCGGGGAGCTGTTTTTT. It specifies CASSFTGDTGELFF. The full variable domain, rest sourced from reference TRBV5-1 and TRBJ2-2, is KAGVTQTPRYLIKTRGQQVTLSCSPISGHRSVSWYQQTPGQGLQFLFEYFSETQRNKGNFPGRFSGRQFSNSRSEMNVSTLELGDSALYLCASSFTGDTGELFFGEGSRLTVL.